Below are 18 T cell receptor beta chains sequenced from a single sample in a study of T cells expressing NK-cell markers (dated by TCRdb to 2018 to 2020). Library preparation used 5' RACE. The sequencer was an Illumina HiSeq 2000. TCRdb reprocessed the reads and provides one entry for every CDR3 protein sequence; no DNA is given. The sample table records 500,000 to 700,000 distinct CDR3 sequences. The ten largest make up about 3.6% of the sample. The sample was blood T cells: a sorted CD56 or NKG2C T cell subset, CD4+ or CD8+ T cells, or bulk PBMC T cells (not recorded which). The receptor set was obtained from a man younger than 35 in good health. Donor details come from another sample of the same person, matched by shared clones.

The V and J genes are TRBV12-3 or TRBV12-4 and TRBJ2-4. The CDR3 spans 13 residues. This CDR3 is CASSLEGGTIQYF.

This chain connects TRBV10-3 to TRBJ2-7; TCRdb lists TRBD2, though no DNA is available to test this call. Germline V gene data show CDR1 as ENHRY and CDR2 as SYGVKD. This CDR3 has 13 amino acids. The CDR3 reads CAIETGAGHEQYF.

V is TRBV5-6 and J is TRBJ2-3; TCRdb names TRBD1, which stays unverified in the absence of DNA. The CDR3 length is 15 residues. Germline assignment: CDR1 SGHDT and CDR2 YYEEEE. The CDR3 loop is CASSSGGDGADTQYF.

The genes are TRBV5-1 and TRBJ2-6. Germline-derived CDR1 and CDR2 are SGHRS and YFSETQ. The CDR3 is 17 residues long. This CDR3 is CASSLGSSNSGANVLTF.

The chain combines TRBV20-1 with TRBJ2-4; TCRdb names TRBD1, which stays unverified in the absence of DNA. Germline V gives CDR1 DFQATT, CDR2 SNEGSKA (reference sequence). This CDR3 comprises 12 residues. CDR3 sequence reads: CSARDRRGTTYF.

The chain recombines TRBV15 with TRBJ2-1; the TCRdb call, TRBD2, lacks DNA for checking. CDR3 length: 21 residues. Germline V gives CDR1 LNHNV, CDR2 YYDKDF (reference sequence). The CDR3 protein is CATSRDLSGLAGGPTYNEQFF.

This chain links TRBV12-3 or TRBV12-4 with TRBJ2-7; TCRdb selects TRBD2, and the lack of DNA leaves this call unchecked. The CDR3 is 16 amino acids. CDR3 protein: CASSLLTLADSYEQYF.

CDR3 residues: CASSHAFGPHGQYF. The J gene is TRBJ2-7, the V gene TRBV4-2. This CDR3 region has 14 residues. The V gene's germline CDR1 is LGHNA and CDR2 YNFKEQ.

The V and J genes are TRBV4-1 and TRBJ1-1. This CDR3 is built from 12 residues. Per the germline V gene, CDR1 is MGHRA and CDR2 is YSYEKL. The CDR3 region is CASSQSRTEAFF.

CDR3 residues: CASGPGQGVHQPQHF. This chain joins TRBV6-5 and TRBJ1-5; the D call of TRBD1 rests on TCRdb alone, since no DNA is present to check it. The CDR3 length is 15 residues. Per germline, CDR1 MNHEY and CDR2 SVGAGI.

The rearrangement links TRBV7-9 to TRBJ2-3; with no DNA, the TCRdb D assignment of TRBD1 cannot be verified. Germline V gives CDR1 SEHNR, CDR2 FQNEAQ (reference sequence). The CDR3 totals 15 residues. CDR3 region: CASSFREGRTDTQYF.

This chain uses TRBV6-2 or TRBV6-3 with TRBJ2-7; the TCRdb call, TRBD1, lacks DNA for checking. Per the germline V gene, CDR1 is MNHEY and CDR2 is SVGEGT. The CDR3 is 12 residues long. The CDR3 loop is CATGQGIYEQYF.

The V gene is TRBV12-3 or TRBV12-4, the J gene TRBJ1-6; TCRdb gives TRBD1 as the D gene, but with no DNA this cannot be confirmed. This CDR3 is 15 amino acids long. CDR3 residues: CASTYGGVAPSPLHF.

The chain employs TRBV4-1 and TRBJ1-4; lacking DNA, the TRBD1 call made by TCRdb goes unchecked. The CDR3 totals 16 residues. CDR1 MGHRA and CDR2 YSYEKL come from the germline V gene. The CDR3 protein is CASSPWDRAGNEKLFF.

The J gene is TRBJ2-1, the V gene TRBV20-1; TCRdb names TRBD2, which stays unverified in the absence of DNA. Germline V gene data show CDR1 as DFQATT and CDR2 as SNEGSKA (reference sequence). The CDR3 sequence is 14 residues long. CDR3 residues: CSAWVGLAGGSQFF.

This sequence joins TRBV6-2 or TRBV6-3 and TRBJ2-7; TCRdb returns TRBD1, unconfirmable since there is no DNA. This CDR3 contains 13 residues. Germline V gives CDR1 MNHEY, CDR2 SVGEGT. CDR3: CASSSNWGTEQYF.

The gene calls are TRBV7-8 and TRBJ2-1; TCRdb selects TRBD2, and the lack of DNA leaves this call unchecked. Germline CDR1 and CDR2: SGHVS and FQNEAQ. This CDR3 is 19 amino acids long. This CDR3 reads CASSFPGLAGGSSYNEQFF.

The rearrangement links TRBV7-9 to TRBJ1-1; the TCRdb call, TRBD1, lacks DNA for checking. The CDR3 is made up of 16 amino acids. Germline V gene lookup returns CDR1 SEHNR and CDR2 FQNEAQ (reference sequence). CDR3 region: CASSLIRQGLYTEAFF.